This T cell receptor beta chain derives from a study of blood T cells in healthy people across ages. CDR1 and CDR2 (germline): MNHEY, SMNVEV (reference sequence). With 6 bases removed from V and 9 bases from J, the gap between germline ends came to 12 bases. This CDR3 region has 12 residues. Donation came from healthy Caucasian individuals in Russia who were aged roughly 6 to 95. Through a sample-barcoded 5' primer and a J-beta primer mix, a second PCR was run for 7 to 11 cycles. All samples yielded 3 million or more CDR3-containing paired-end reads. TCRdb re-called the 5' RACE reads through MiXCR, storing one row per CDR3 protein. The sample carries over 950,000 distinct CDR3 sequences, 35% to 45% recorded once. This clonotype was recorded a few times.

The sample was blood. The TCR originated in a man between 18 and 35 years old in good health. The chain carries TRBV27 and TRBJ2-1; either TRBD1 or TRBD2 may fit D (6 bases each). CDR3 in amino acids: CASSRLGGEQFF. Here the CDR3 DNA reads TGTGCCAGCAGCCGACTAGGGGGTGAGCAGTTCTTC.